One sample yielded the 24 T cell receptor beta chains listed below, sequenced in a study of blood T cell repertoires in COVID-19. Only in-frame clones appear in the TCRdb table, and some are missing; sequencing was by immunoSEQ multiplex PCR. Of more than 300,000 clones listed, around 88% were seen once; the top ten hold 1.5% to 2%. The sequenced sample was peripheral blood. These receptor sequences come from a woman aged 25 to 39 with COVID-19, enrolled during active disease.

The gene calls are TRBV19 and TRBJ1-3; TRBD1 is a possible D gene (6 bases). With 7 bases removed from V and 6 bases from J, the gap between germline ends came to 10 bases. The CDR3 runs 12 residues. Germline CDR1 and CDR2: LNHDA and SQIVND (reference sequence). The CDR3 sequence is CASMNRENTIYF. The CDR3 nucleotides read TGTGCCAGTATGAACAGGGAAAACACCATATATTTT.

The genes are TRBV7-3 and TRBJ2-5; tentatively, D is TRBD1 (7 bases). V gave up 5 bases and J gave up 4 bases, with 11 bases separating them. CDR1 is SGHTA, CDR2 FQGTGA, per germline. The CDR3 has 13 residues. CDR3 nucleotide sequence: TGTGCCAGCAGCCGACAGGGAGGAGAGACCCAGTACTTC. Its translation: CASSRQGGETQYF.

The chain couples TRBV6-6 to TRBJ1-2; tentative D call: TRBD1 (5 bases). Germline CDR1 reads MNHNY; CDR2 reads SVGAGI (reference sequence). The V and J ends lost 5 bases and 6 bases respectively, with 16 bases between them. The CDR3 totals 14 residues. The CDR3 sequence is CASSHPTVPDGYTF. In DNA, the CDR3 is TGTGCCAGCAGTCACCCGACAGTACCGGATGGCTACACCTTC.

The chain joins TRBV6-6 to TRBJ2-2; 9 positions agree with TRBD2. The CDR3 has 16 residues. Unmatched junction bases numbered 7, after V lost 2 bases and J lost 6 bases. Germline assignment: CDR1 MNHNY and CDR2 SVGAGI (reference sequence). CDR3 nucleotides: TGTGCCAGCAGTTACCTTTCCGCGGGGGGGGCCGGGGAGCTGTTTTTT. This codes for CASSYLSAGGAGELFF.

This chain links TRBV18 with TRBJ1-5, with 10 bases fitting TRBD1. The CDR3 runs 15 residues. Germline V lookup: CDR1 KGHSH, CDR2 LQKENI. The J segment lost 2 bases and the V segment lost 5 bases, leaving 3 bases of the junction unmatched. The CDR3 is CASSGDRGGNQPQHF. CDR3 coding DNA: TGTGCCAGCTCAGGGGACAGGGGAGGCAATCAGCCCCAGCATTTT.

V and J are TRBV3-1 (or the pseudogene TRBV3-2) and TRBJ2-5; perhaps TRBD2 as D (6 bases). The V end was cut by 4 bases, the J end by 4 bases, with 19 bases between. The CDR3 is made up of 16 amino acids. Germline-derived CDR1 and CDR2 are LGHDT and YNNKEL (reference sequence). This chain's CDR3 is CASSRQPGRNRETQYF. In nucleotides, the CDR3 is TGTGCCAGCAGCCGGCAACCTGGGAGGAACAGAGAGACCCAGTACTTC.

The chain couples TRBV15 to TRBJ2-4, with 9 bases fitting TRBD1. The CDR3 has 18 amino acids. The germline V gene has CDR1 LNHNV and CDR2 YYDKDF (reference sequence). With V trimmed by 3 bases and J by 6 bases, 15 bases remained unmatched. Here the CDR3 DNA reads TGTGCCACCAGCAGGGACCCCCGGGACAGGGCCTTATTAAACATTCAGTACTTC. Amino acid sequence: CATSRDPRDRALLNIQYF.

This chain joins TRBV6-5 and TRBJ1-1; unclear D gene. The V gene's germline CDR1 is MNHEY and CDR2 SVGAGI. V lost 0 bases to trimming and J lost 0 bases, with 5 bases between them. The CDR3 covers 14 residues. CDR3 protein: CASSYSALNTEAFF. In nucleotides, the CDR3 is TGTGCCAGCAGTTACTCGGCCTTGAACACTGAAGCTTTCTTT.

V is TRBV3-1 (or the pseudogene TRBV3-2) and J is TRBJ1-2; 8 bases are a match to TRBD1. J was trimmed by 6 bases and V by 3 bases; bases with no gene match: 9. The CDR3 has 15 residues. Germline CDR1 reads LGHDT; CDR2 reads YNNKEL (reference sequence). The CDR3 spells CASSHRGRGRDGYTF. Here the CDR3 DNA reads TGTGCCAGCAGCCACCGGGGCAGGGGGCGGGATGGCTACACCTTC.

V gene TRBV10-2 combines with J gene TRBJ1-6; D remains unclear. CDR3 length equals 15 residues. CDR1 and CDR2 (germline): WSHSY, SAAADI. V lost 7 bases, J lost 4 bases, and 14 bases lay in between. CDR3 sequence (DNA): TGCGCCAGCATACCGGTCGGGGATTATAATTCACCCCTCCACTTT. It specifies CASIPVGDYNSPLHF.

In this sample, this clone turned up once. The gene calls are TRBV3-1 (or the pseudogene TRBV3-2) and TRBJ1-2; tentatively, D is TRBD1 (6 bases). The ends were cut back, 6 bases at V and 5 bases at J, with 16 bases in the middle. Looked up from germline, CDR1 is LGHDT and CDR2 is YNNKEL (reference sequence). The CDR3 is made up of 14 amino acids. This CDR3 is CASSGPGERYGYTF. For the CDR3, the DNA is TGTGCCAGCAGTGGGCCAGGGGAGAGGTATGGCTACACCTTC.

J is TRBJ1-6 and V is TRBV7-9, with D maybe TRBD1 (5 bases). Trimming took 5 bases from V and 4 from J, leaving 9 bases between them. The germline V gene has CDR1 SEHNR and CDR2 FQNEAQ (reference sequence). The CDR3 extends over 14 amino acids. The CDR3 DNA reads as TGTGCCAGCAGCCCGGGGACTTATAATTCACCCCTCCACTTT. Translation gives CASSPGTYNSPLHF. The full variable domain, with the rest looked up from reference TRBV7-9 and TRBJ1-6, is DTGVSQNPRHKITKRGQNVTFRCDPISEHNRLYWYRQTLGQGPEFLTYFQNEAQLEKSRLLSDRFSAERPKGSFSTLEIQRTEQGDSAMYLCASSPGTYNSPLHFGNGTRLTVT.

This clone showed up just a few times. The chain joins TRBV7-8 to TRBJ1-3; no clear D. Germline V gene data show CDR1 as SGHVS and CDR2 as FQNEAQ. The CDR3 extends over 14 amino acids. V was shortened by 0 bases and J by 4 bases, with 7 bases between the two germline ends. The DNA of the CDR3 is TGTGCCAGCAGCTTAGCGGCTCTCGGAAACACCATATATTTT. It specifies CASSLAALGNTIYF.

The rearrangement links TRBV5-1 to TRBJ1-1; no firm D call. This CDR3 has 11 amino acids. Germline values: CDR1 SGHRS, CDR2 YFSETQ. V was trimmed by 6 bases and J by 3 bases, leaving 6 bases between them. This CDR3 is CASTFDTEAFF. The CDR3 region has the DNA TGCGCCAGCACCTTCGACACTGAAGCTTTCTTT. Supplemented by reference TRBV5-1 and TRBJ1-1, the full variable domain reads KAGVTQTPRYLIKTRGQQVTLSCSPISGHRSVSWYQQTPGQGLQFLFEYFSETQRNKGNFPGRFSGRQFSNSRSEMNVSTLELGDSALYLCASTFDTEAFFGQGTRLTVV.

V gene TRBV6-6 combines with J gene TRBJ1-4; 7 bases are a match to TRBD1. Trimming at V came to 7 bases and at J to 5 bases, leaving 7 bases not matched to a gene. The CDR3 is 14 residues long. Germline V gives CDR1 MNHNY, CDR2 SVGAGI (reference sequence). CDR3 nucleotide sequence: TGTGCCAGCAAGAACAGGGGATTAAATGAAAAACTGTTTTTT. It is translated as CASKNRGLNEKLFF.

The chain has TRBV30 and TRBJ1-3; D possibly corresponds to TRBD1 (6 bases). The CDR3 extends over 13 amino acids. The germline V gene encodes CDR1 GTSNPN and CDR2 SVGIG (reference sequence). Trimming pared 8 bases from V and 2 bases from J, leaving 13 bases between. CDR3 sequence: CALQGNPGNTIYF. The CDR3 DNA reads as TGTGCCCTACAGGGAAACCCTGGAAACACCATATATTTT.

This chain links TRBV5-1 with TRBJ2-5; 7 nucleotides line up with TRBD1. This CDR3 has 16 residues. V was clipped by 4 bases and J by 0 bases; unmatched bases: 9. The V gene's germline CDR1 is SGHRS and CDR2 YFSETQ. Here the CDR3 reads CASSRTQGRNQETQYF. As DNA, the CDR3 is TGCGCCAGCAGCCGCACACAGGGGCGTAACCAAGAGACCCAGTACTTC.

This chain uses TRBV30 with TRBJ1-1, with TRBD1 matching over 7 bases. V lost 3 bases, J lost 4 bases, and 8 bases stayed unmatched. The CDR3 has 14 residues. Germline CDR1 and CDR2: GTSNPN and SVGIG (reference sequence). CDR3 region: CAWRSAGGSTEAFF. The CDR3 nucleotides read TGTGCCTGGAGATCTGCAGGGGGAAGCACTGAAGCTTTCTTT.

The CDR3 bases are TGTGCCACCAGTGCTACGACAGGGAATAATGAAAAACTGTTTTTT. This codes for CATSATTGNNEKLFF. The chain links TRBV24-1 to TRBJ1-4; 7 bases align to TRBD1. CDR1 and CDR2 (germline): KGHDR, SFDVKD. Trimming removed 5 bases from V and 4 bases from J; junction bases left unmatched: 6. This CDR3 is built from 15 residues.

The CDR3 here is CASSLNQGTYGYTF. Here the CDR3 DNA reads TGTGCCAGCAGTTTAAACCAGGGGACCTATGGCTACACCTTC. The rearrangement links TRBV27 to TRBJ1-2; a weak D match, TRBD1 (6 bases). V lost 2 bases and J lost 4, with 11 bases in between. CDR1 is MNHEY, CDR2 SMNVEV, per germline (reference sequence). CDR3 length equals 14 residues.

The J gene is TRBJ1-6, the V gene TRBV4-2, with 7 bases fitting TRBD1. Per the germline V gene, CDR1 is LGHNA and CDR2 is YNFKEQ. This CDR3 has 18 amino acids. Trimming cost V 0 bases and J 1 base; bases outside gene matches: 6. For the CDR3, the DNA is TGTGCCAGCAGCCAAGATATCCAGGGGGGATCCTATAATTCACCCCTCCACTTT. This codes for CASSQDIQGGSYNSPLHF.

This clone came up once. The rearrangement links TRBV29-1 to TRBJ1-5, with 9 positions matching TRBD1. The CDR3 extends over 15 amino acids. V lost 7 bases, J lost 4 bases, and 11 bases stayed unmatched. Germline V lookup: CDR1 SQVTM, CDR2 ANQGSEA. The CDR3 region has the DNA TGCAGCGAACCAAAGGACAGGGGCTTGAATCAGCCCCAGCATTTT. As protein: CSEPKDRGLNQPQHF.

This chain connects TRBV5-6 to TRBJ1-4; D perhaps matches TRBD1 (5 bases). This CDR3 comprises 15 residues. V was trimmed by 4 bases and J by 8 bases, leaving 18 bases between them. The germline V gene encodes CDR1 SGHDT and CDR2 YYEEEE. CDR3 nucleotide sequence: TGTGCCAGCAGCCCGTTTACAGGATTTGGGGAAAAACTGTTTTTT. It yields the protein CASSPFTGFGEKLFF.

The chain carries TRBV19 and TRBJ1-4, with D unclear. CDR3 length equals 15 residues. Germline CDR1 and CDR2: LNHDA and SQIVND (reference sequence). V lost 6 bases, J lost 0 bases, and 11 bases lay in between. The CDR3 region is CASRFRPATNEKLFF. The CDR3 bases are TGTGCCAGTAGGTTCAGGCCTGCAACTAATGAAAAACTGTTTTTT.